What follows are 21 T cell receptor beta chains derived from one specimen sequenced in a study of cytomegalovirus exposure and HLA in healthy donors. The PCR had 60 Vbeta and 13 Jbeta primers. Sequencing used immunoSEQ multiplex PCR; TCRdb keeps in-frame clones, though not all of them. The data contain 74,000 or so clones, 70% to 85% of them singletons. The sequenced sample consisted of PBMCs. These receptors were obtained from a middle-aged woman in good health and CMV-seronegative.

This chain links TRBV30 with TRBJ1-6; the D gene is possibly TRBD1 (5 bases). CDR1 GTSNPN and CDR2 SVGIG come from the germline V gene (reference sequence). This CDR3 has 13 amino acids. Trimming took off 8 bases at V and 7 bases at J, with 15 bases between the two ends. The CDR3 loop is CAGGGGVNSPLHF. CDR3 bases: TGTGCCGGGGGGGGTGGGGTAAATTCACCCCTCCACTTT.

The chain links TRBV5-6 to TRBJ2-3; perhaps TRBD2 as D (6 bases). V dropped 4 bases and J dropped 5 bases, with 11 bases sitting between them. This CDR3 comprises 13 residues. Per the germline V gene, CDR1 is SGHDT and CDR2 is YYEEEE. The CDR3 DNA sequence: TGTGCCAGCAGCACGCCAGCGGGAGATACGCAGTATTTT. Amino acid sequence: CASSTPAGDTQYF.

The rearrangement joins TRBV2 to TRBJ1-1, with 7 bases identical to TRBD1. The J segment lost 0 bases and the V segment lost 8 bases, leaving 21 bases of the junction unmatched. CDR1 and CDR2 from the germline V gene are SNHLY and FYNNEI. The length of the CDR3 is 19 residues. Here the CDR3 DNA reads TGTGCCAGCTATCTCTCCGTCCGACAGGGCCCTCAAATGAACACTGAAGCTTTCTTT. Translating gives CASYLSVRQGPQMNTEAFF.

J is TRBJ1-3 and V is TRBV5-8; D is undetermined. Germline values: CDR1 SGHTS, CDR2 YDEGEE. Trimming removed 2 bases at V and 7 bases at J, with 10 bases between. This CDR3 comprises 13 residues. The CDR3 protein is CASSFRGSNTIYF. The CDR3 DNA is TGTGCCAGCAGCTTCCGAGGGTCGAACACCATATATTTT.

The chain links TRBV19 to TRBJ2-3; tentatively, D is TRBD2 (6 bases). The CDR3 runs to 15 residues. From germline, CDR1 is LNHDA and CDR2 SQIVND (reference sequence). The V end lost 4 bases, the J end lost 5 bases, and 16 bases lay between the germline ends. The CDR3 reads CASSNGLRGRDTQYF. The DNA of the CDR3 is TGTGCCAGTAGTAATGGTTTGCGGGGAAGAGATACGCAGTATTTT.

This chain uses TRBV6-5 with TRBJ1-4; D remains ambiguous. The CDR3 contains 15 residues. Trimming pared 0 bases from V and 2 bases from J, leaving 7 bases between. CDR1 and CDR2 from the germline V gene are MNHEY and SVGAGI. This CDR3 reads CASSYSGRTNEKLFF. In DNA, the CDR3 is TGTGCCAGCAGTTACTCGGGGAGGACTAATGAAAAACTGTTTTTT.

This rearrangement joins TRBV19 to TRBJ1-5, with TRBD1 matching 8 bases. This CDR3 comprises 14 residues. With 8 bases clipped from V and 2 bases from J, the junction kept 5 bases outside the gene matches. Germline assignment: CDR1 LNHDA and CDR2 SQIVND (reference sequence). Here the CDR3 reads CASRQGAGNQPQHF. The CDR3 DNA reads TGTGCCAGTCGGCAGGGGGCTGGCAATCAGCCCCAGCATTTT. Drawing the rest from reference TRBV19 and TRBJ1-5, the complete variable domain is DGGITQSPKYLFRKEGQNVTLSCEQNLNHDAMYWYRQDPGQGLRLIYYSQIVNDFQKGDIAEGYSVSREKKESFPLTVTSAQKNPTAFYLCASRQGAGNQPQHFGDGTRLSIL.

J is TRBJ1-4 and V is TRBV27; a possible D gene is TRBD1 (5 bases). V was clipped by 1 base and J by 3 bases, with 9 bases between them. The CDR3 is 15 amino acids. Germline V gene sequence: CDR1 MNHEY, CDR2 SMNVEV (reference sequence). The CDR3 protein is CASSLLGGSNEKLFF. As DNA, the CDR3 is TGTGCCAGCAGTTTATTGGGGGGTTCTAATGAAAAACTGTTTTTT.

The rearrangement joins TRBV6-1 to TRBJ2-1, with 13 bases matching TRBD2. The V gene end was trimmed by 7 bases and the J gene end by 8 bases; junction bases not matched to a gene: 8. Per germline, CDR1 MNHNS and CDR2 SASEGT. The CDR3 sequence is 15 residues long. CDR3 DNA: TGTGCCAGCAAAAAGGGGACTAGCGGGATCGATGAGCAGTTCTTC. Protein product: CASKKGTSGIDEQFF.

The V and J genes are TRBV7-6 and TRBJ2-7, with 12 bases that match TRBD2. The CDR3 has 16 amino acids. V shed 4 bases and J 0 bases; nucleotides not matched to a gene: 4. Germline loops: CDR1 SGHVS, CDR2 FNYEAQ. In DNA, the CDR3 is TGTGCCAGCAGCTCAGGACTAGCGGGAAGCTCCTACGAGCAGTACTTC. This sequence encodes CASSSGLAGSSYEQYF. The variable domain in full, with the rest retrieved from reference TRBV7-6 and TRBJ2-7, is GAGVSQSPRYKVTKRGQDVALRCDPISGHVSLYWYRQALGQGPEFLTYFNYEAQQDKSGLPNDRFSAERPEGSISTLTIQRTEQRDSAMYRCASSSGLAGSSYEQYFGPGTRLTVT.

CDR3 in DNA: TGTGCCTGGAGCCTGGACAGGGGGAACTATGGCTACACCTTC. This encodes CAWSLDRGNYGYTF. The rearrangement joins TRBV30 to TRBJ1-2; 10 bases match TRBD1. CDR3 length: 14 amino acids. J gave up 2 bases and V 3 bases, and 3 bases lay outside the gene matches. Per germline, CDR1 GTSNPN and CDR2 SVGIG (reference sequence).

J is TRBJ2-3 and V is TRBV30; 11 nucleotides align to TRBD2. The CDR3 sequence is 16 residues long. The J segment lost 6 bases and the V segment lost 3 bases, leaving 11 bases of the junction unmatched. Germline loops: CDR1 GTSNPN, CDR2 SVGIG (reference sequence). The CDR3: CAWSRGTSGRRDTQYF. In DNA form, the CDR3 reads TGTGCCTGGAGCAGGGGGACTAGCGGTCGTCGGGATACGCAGTATTTT.

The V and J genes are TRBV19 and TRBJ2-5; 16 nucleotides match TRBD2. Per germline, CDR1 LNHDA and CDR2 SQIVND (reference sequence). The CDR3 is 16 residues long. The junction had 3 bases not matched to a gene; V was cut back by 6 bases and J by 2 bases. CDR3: CASRGLAGGKQETQYF. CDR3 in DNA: TGTGCCAGTAGGGGACTAGCGGGGGGGAAACAAGAGACCCAGTACTTC.

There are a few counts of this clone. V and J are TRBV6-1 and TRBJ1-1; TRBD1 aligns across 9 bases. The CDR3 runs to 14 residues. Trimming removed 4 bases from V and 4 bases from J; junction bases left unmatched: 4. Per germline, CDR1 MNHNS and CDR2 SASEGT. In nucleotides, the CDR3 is TGTGCCAGCAGTGTAACAGGGGGCGGCACTGAAGCTTTCTTT. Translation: CASSVTGGGTEAFF.

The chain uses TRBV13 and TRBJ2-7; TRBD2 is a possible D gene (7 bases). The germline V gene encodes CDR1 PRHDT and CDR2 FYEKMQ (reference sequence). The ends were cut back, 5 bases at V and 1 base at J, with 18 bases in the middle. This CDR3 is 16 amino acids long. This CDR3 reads CASSAGGLASSYEQYF. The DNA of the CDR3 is TGTGCCAGCAGCGCCGGGGGGCTAGCGAGTTCCTACGAGCAGTACTTC.

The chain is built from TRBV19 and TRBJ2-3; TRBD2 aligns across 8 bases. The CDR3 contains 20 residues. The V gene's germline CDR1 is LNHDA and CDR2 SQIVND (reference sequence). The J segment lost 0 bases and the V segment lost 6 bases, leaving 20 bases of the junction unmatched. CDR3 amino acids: CASRNRGTRDHATSTDTQYF. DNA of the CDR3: TGTGCCAGTAGGAATCGCGGGACTAGAGACCATGCTACTAGCACAGATACGCAGTATTTT.

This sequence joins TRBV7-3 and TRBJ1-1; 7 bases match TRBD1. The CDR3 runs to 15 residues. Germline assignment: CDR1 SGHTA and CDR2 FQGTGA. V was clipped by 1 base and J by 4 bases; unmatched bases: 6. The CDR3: CASSLIGQGGTEAFF. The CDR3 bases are TGTGCCAGCAGCTTAATAGGGCAGGGGGGCACTGAAGCTTTCTTT.

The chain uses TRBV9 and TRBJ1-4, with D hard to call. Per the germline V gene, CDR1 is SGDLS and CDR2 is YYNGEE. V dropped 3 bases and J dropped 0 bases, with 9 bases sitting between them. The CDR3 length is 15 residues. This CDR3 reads CASSARHTTNEKLFF. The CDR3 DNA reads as TGTGCCAGCAGCGCACGACACACAACTAATGAAAAACTGTTTTTT.

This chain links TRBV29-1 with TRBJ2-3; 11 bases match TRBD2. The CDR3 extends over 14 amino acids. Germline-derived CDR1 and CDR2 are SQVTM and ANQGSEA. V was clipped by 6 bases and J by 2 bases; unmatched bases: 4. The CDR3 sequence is CSVGLAALTDTQYF. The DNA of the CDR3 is TGCAGCGTGGGACTAGCGGCACTCACAGATACGCAGTATTTT.

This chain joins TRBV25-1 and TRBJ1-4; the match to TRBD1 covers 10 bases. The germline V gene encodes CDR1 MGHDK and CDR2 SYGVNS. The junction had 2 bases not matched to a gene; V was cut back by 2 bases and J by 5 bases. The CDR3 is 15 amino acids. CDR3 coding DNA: TGTGCCAGCAGTGAAGGGACAGGGGTGAATGAAAAACTGTTTTTT. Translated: CASSEGTGVNEKLFF.

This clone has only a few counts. The CDR3 DNA reads as TGTGCCAGCAGAGCGGGAGAAGCCAAAAACATTCAGTACTTC. Its translation: CASRAGEAKNIQYF. The rearrangement links TRBV6-1 to TRBJ2-4, with TRBD2 matching over 8 bases. The germline gives CDR1 MNHNS, CDR2 SASEGT. V gave up 6 bases and J gave up 0 bases; unmatched junction bases: 1. The CDR3 is 14 amino acids.